This TCR beta chain was captured in a study of T-cell reconstitution after alpha-beta-depleted transplantation in children (TCRdb year 2016). Broadly, across the study: Using TCR repertoire profiling, the study quantitatively followed how T-cell immune reconstitution unfolded in children after TCRalphabeta/CD19-depleted allogeneic hematopoietic cell transplantation.

Taken with the paper, the label for treatment or condition translates to: allogeneic hematopoietic cell transplantation with graft depleted of TCRalphabeta T cells and CD19 B cells. TCRalphabeta/CD19-depleted allogeneic hematopoietic cell grafts were given to the transplant recipients, all of whom were children. As regards this clonotype: It has no known antigen specificity. No much larger clonotype is one base removed from it; base qualities were not supplied.

Library generation was performed with PCR. The sequencer listed for this sample is Illumina HiSeq 2500. Molecular barcoding was employed in the preparation of TCR libraries, with unique molecular identifiers being used to normalize TCRbeta repertoire quantification. TCRdb ran its own pipeline on the public reads, namely fastp trimming at Q25 and MiXCR clone calling, and kept in-frame beta chains. Every CDR3 protein is listed once, alongside the most common genes and DNA of its rows. This sample lists 500,000 to 750,000 distinct CDR3 sequences; 25% to 30% were detected once. The top ten clones comprise less than 40% of the sample. Summary of the overall study and its limitations: The apparently early alphabetaT-cell count recovery about two months after transplant was reportedly dependent on only several hundred rapidly expanded clones derived from non-depleted graft cells. Over the following months the frequencies of hyperexpanded clones went down, and after one year T-cell counts and TCRbeta diversity were mostly credited to newly produced T cells. In some patients, high TCRbeta diversity at day 60 was attributed to recipient T cells and intrathymic progenitors that had survived conditioning.

Sequencing was performed on PBMCs, taken before TCRalphabeta/CD19-depleted stem cell transplant. The sequence was obtained from a boy in the first two years of life with Wiskott-Aldrich syndrome, due to receive a stem cell transplant.

This receptor has the CDR3 CASSSSQPGANVLTF. The nucleotide sequence is given as TGTGCCAGCAGCTCTTCCCAGCCTGGGGCCAACGTCCTGACTTTC. The chain employs TRBV7-9 and TRBJ2-6, with the identity of the D gene unclear. The CDR3, from cysteine to phenylalanine, totals 15 residues. CDR3 DNA only is kept here, 45 bases in frame from base 1. From the germline V gene (reference sequence), CDR1 is SEHNR and CDR2 is FQNEAQ. The V and J ends are trimmed by 4 bases and 2 bases, leaving 9 bases between them.